What follows are 32 T cell receptor beta chains derived from one specimen sequenced in a study of a mutant IDH1 vaccine in newly diagnosed glioma. Antigens of these TCRs are unknown. Sample time point: week 5, during vaccination. The vaccine gave 300 ug of a 20-mer mutant IDH1 peptide subcutaneously per dose. Assay: immunoSEQ multiplex PCR; the TCRdb copy retains only in-frame clones and omits some. The sample comprises 75,000 to 85,000 clones, about 91% of which are singletons, and under 0.7% rests with the top ten. Sequencing used PBMCs, obtained from a glioma patient whose treatment included an IDH1 peptide vaccine. The receptors derive from a woman between 50 and 59 years old with glioma.

The chain is built from TRBV7-9 and TRBJ2-7, with a possible D match to TRBD1 (7 bases). The length of the CDR3 is 14 residues. V shed 0 bases and J shed 5 bases, with 11 bases lying between them. Looked up from germline, CDR1 is SEHNR and CDR2 is FQNEAQ (reference sequence). The CDR3 sequence: CASSLAGRGDEQYF. The CDR3 coding sequence is TGTGCCAGCAGCTTAGCGGGCAGGGGGGACGAGCAGTACTTC.

J is TRBJ2-1 and V is TRBV6-5; a possible D gene is TRBD1 (5 bases). Trimming shortened V by 0 bases and J by 4 bases, and 13 bases separated the two germline ends. The CDR3 extends over 16 amino acids. Germline CDR1 MNHEY, CDR2 SVGAGI. CDR3 coding DNA: TGTGCCAGCAGTTACTCGGAGCTCCAGGGTTACAATGAGCAGTTCTTC. Translated: CASSYSELQGYNEQFF.

The chain joins TRBV6-6 to TRBJ2-7; D gene unclear. Germline-derived CDR1 and CDR2 are MNHNY and SVGAGI (reference sequence). The CDR3 covers 13 residues. The germline V and J ends were trimmed by 0 bases and 4 bases, with 7 bases remaining between them. CDR3 sequence: CASSYSKGYEQYF. The DNA for the CDR3 is TGTGCCAGCAGTTACTCGAAGGGATACGAGCAGTACTTC.

The chain is built from TRBV28 and TRBJ1-2; 9 bases are shared with TRBD1. The CDR3 sequence is 13 residues long. Germline V gene data show CDR1 as MDHEN and CDR2 as SYDVKM. V shed 6 bases, J shed 8 bases, and the junction held 7 bases outside the gene matches. CDR3 sequence: CASSVQGAEGYTF. CDR3 DNA sequence: TGTGCCAGCAGCGTACAGGGGGCGGAGGGCTACACCTTC.

This chain joins TRBV5-4 and TRBJ2-1; 9 nucleotides align to TRBD2. CDR1 and CDR2 (germline): SGHNT, YYREEE (reference sequence). The V gene end was trimmed by 3 bases and the J gene end by 3 bases; junction bases not matched to a gene: 4. The CDR3 is 15 amino acids. The CDR3 region has the DNA TGTGCCAGCAGCTCTCTAGCGGGAAGCTACAATGAGCAGTTCTTC. Amino acids: CASSSLAGSYNEQFF.

The gene calls are TRBV6-5 and TRBJ2-7; D is possibly TRBD1 (5 bases). The CDR3 is made up of 13 amino acids. Germline values: CDR1 MNHEY, CDR2 SVGAGI. Trimming shortened V by 8 bases and J by 0 bases, and 11 bases separated the two germline ends. The CDR3 sequence: CASSDRPSYEQYF. CDR3 in DNA: TGTGCCAGCTCCGACAGACCCTCCTACGAGCAGTACTTC.

The chain couples TRBV19 to TRBJ1-1, with a possible D match to TRBD1 (6 bases). The CDR3 spans 13 residues. CDR1 is LNHDA, CDR2 SQIVND, per germline (reference sequence). Trimming cost V 7 bases and J 3 bases, with 12 bases left between them. CDR3 DNA sequence: TGTGCCAGTATCCTCAGGGGTGACACTGAAGCTTTCTTT. This gives the protein CASILRGDTEAFF.

The genes are TRBV30 and TRBJ2-3, with D tentatively TRBD1 or TRBD2 (5 bases each). Germline-derived CDR1 and CDR2 are GTSNPN and SVGIG (reference sequence). V was trimmed by 5 bases and J by 6 bases, leaving 18 bases between them. The CDR3 consists of 14 residues. This chain's CDR3 is CAWAPGPRGDTQYF. In DNA form, the CDR3 reads TGTGCCTGGGCCCCGGGACCCCGGGGTGATACGCAGTATTTT. Supplemented by reference TRBV30 and TRBJ2-3, the full variable domain reads SQTIHQWPATLVQPVGSPLSLECTVEGTSNPNLYWYRQAAGRGLQLLFYSVGIGQISSEVPQNLSASRPQDRQFILSSKKLLLSDSGFYLCAWAPGPRGDTQYFGPGTRLTVL.

The CDR3, as DNA: TGTGCCAGCAGTTTCGGGACAGGGTGGACTGAAGCTTTCTTT. It codes for CASSFGTGWTEAFF. V usage is TRBV28 and J usage is TRBJ1-1, with 9 bases that match TRBD1. Germline CDR1 and CDR2: MDHEN and SYDVKM. Unmatched junction bases numbered 4, after V lost 3 bases and J lost 5 bases. The CDR3 length is 14 residues. The entire variable domain, with the rest obtained from reference TRBV28 and TRBJ1-1, is as follows: DVKVTQSSRYLVKRTGEKVFLECVQDMDHENMFWYRQDPGLGLRLIYFSYDVKMKEKGDIPEGYSVSREKKERFSLILESASTNQTSMYLCASSFGTGWTEAFFGQGTRLTVV.

The chain joins TRBV28 to TRBJ2-5; TRBD1 matches 7 bases. J gave up 2 bases and V 11 bases, and 2 bases lay outside the gene matches. The CDR3 has 11 residues. Germline V CDR1 and CDR2: MDHEN, SYDVKM. The CDR3 here is CASRGQETQYF. The CDR3 nucleotides read TGTGCCTCCAGGGGGCAAGAGACCCAGTACTTC.

The chain carries TRBV14 and TRBJ2-2; 9 bases match TRBD2. This CDR3 has 16 amino acids. The V segment lost 6 bases and the J segment 2 bases; nucleotides outside the gene matches: 7. Germline values: CDR1 SGHDN, CDR2 FVKESK. CDR3 DNA: TGTGCCAGCAGTGTTAGGACTAGCGTCAACACCGGGGAGCTGTTTTTT. This gives the protein CASSVRTSVNTGELFF.

This rearrangement joins TRBV7-3 to TRBJ2-7, with 7 bases fitting TRBD1. The CDR3 spans 14 residues. The germline V gene encodes CDR1 SGHTA and CDR2 FQGTGA. V lost 6 bases to trimming and J lost 4 bases; unmatched junction nucleotides: 9. The CDR3 DNA reads as TGTGCCAGCAGTATGAAGGGGGCGGAGTACGAGCAGTACTTC. It is translated as CASSMKGAEYEQYF.

The chain links TRBV6-1 to TRBJ2-7; the match to TRBD1 covers 7 bases. The CDR3 is made up of 14 amino acids. CDR1 and CDR2 (germline): MNHNS, SASEGT. V trimming: 6 bases; J trimming: 0 bases; junction bases outside the gene matches: 5. CDR3 loop: CASRPGQSSYEQYF. CDR3 DNA: TGTGCCAGCAGGCCGGGACAGAGCTCCTACGAGCAGTACTTC.

This clone appeared once. Other DNA variants within this sample encode the same CDR3. This chain joins TRBV5-1 and TRBJ2-5, with 7 bases matching TRBD2. V was clipped by 4 bases and J by 3 bases; unmatched bases: 3. CDR1 is SGHRS, CDR2 YFSETQ, per germline. The CDR3 runs to 13 residues. The CDR3 DNA is TGCGCCAGCAGCCTAGGACTAGAAGAGACCCAGTACTTC. As protein: CASSLGLEETQYF. Using reference TRBV5-1 and TRBJ2-5 for the parts outside the CDR3, the full variable domain is KAGVTQTPRYLIKTRGQQVTLSCSPISGHRSVSWYQQTPGQGLQFLFEYFSETQRNKGNFPGRFSGRQFSNSRSEMNVSTLELGDSALYLCASSLGLEETQYFGPGTRLLVL.

The V gene is TRBV18, the J gene TRBJ2-5; D gene unclear. V lost 3 bases and J 5 bases, leaving 4 bases between the germline ends. The germline V gene has CDR1 KGHSH and CDR2 LQKENI. The CDR3 sequence is 11 residues long. The CDR3 loop is CASSPSETQYF. The CDR3 DNA reads as TGTGCCAGCTCACCGTCTGAGACCCAGTACTTC.

The chain recombines TRBV9 with TRBJ2-5; possibly TRBD2 for D (6 bases). V was clipped by 4 bases and J by 3 bases, with 13 bases between them. This CDR3 comprises 14 residues. Germline V lookup: CDR1 SGDLS, CDR2 YYNGEE. CDR3 nucleotide sequence: TGTGCCAGCAGCCCCCGGACTACGAAAGAGACCCAGTACTTC. This gives the protein CASSPRTTKETQYF. Using reference TRBV9 and TRBJ2-5 for the parts outside the CDR3, the full variable domain is DSGVTQTPKHLITATGQRVTLRCSPRSGDLSVYWYQQSLDQGLQFLIQYYNGEERAKGNILERFSAQQFPDLHSELNLSSLELGDSALYFCASSPRTTKETQYFGPGTRLLVL.

The CDR3 DNA reads as TGTGCCTGTAGCGGGGGGGCGGATACGCAGTATTTT. Protein product: CACSGGADTQYF. This chain uses TRBV30 with TRBJ2-3; 11 bases are a match to TRBD2. This CDR3 has 12 amino acids. Unmatched junction bases numbered 2, after V lost 6 bases and J lost 6 bases. Germline lookup yields CDR1 GTSNPN and CDR2 SVGIG (reference sequence). The complete variable domain, with remaining parts taken from reference TRBV30 and TRBJ2-3, reads SQTIHQWPATLVQPVGSPLSLECTVEGTSNPNLYWYRQAAGRGLQLLFYSVGIGQISSEVPQNLSASRPQDRQFILSSKKLLLSDSGFYLCACSGGADTQYFGPGTRLTVL.

The gene calls are TRBV5-4 and TRBJ1-6; TRBD1 aligns across 8 bases. After removal of 0 bases from V and 8 bases from J, the junction contained 4 bases not matched to a gene. The CDR3 extends over 15 amino acids. Germline V gene data show CDR1 as SGHNT and CDR2 as YYREEE (reference sequence). CDR3 bases: TGTGCCAGCAGCTTGGAAAACAGGGGGTATTCACCCCTCCACTTT. This sequence encodes CASSLENRGYSPLHF. The variable domain in full, completed from reference TRBV5-4 and TRBJ1-6, reads ETGVTQSPTHLIKTRGQQVTLRCSSQSGHNTVSWYQQALGQGPQFIFQYYREEENGRGNFPPRFSGLQFPNYSSELNVNALELDDSALYLCASSLENRGYSPLHFGNGTRLTVT.

The chain employs TRBV27 and TRBJ2-1, with 7 bases lining up with TRBD2. This CDR3 is built from 16 residues. J lost 2 bases, V lost 6 bases, and 10 bases had no gene match. The germline gives CDR1 MNHEY, CDR2 SMNVEV (reference sequence). In DNA form, the CDR3 reads TGTGCCAGCAGCCAGCGGGAAAGTCCCCCCTACAATGAGCAGTTCTTC. This translates into CASSQRESPPYNEQFF.

V is TRBV6-5 and J is TRBJ2-7, with 8 bases fitting TRBD1. Losses at the gene ends were 6 bases for V and 2 bases for J; bases not matched to a gene: 9. Germline CDR1 reads MNHEY; CDR2 reads SVGAGI. This CDR3 comprises 15 residues. The DNA of the CDR3 is TGTGCCAGCAGACCACGGGACAGGAGACCCTACGAGCAGTACTTC. Its protein product is CASRPRDRRPYEQYF.

The J gene is TRBJ2-2, the V gene TRBV5-1; D may be TRBD2 (5 bases). In germline, CDR1 is SGHRS, CDR2 YFSETQ. There are 15 residues in the CDR3. The V and J ends lost 7 bases and 1 base respectively, with 14 bases between them. This CDR3 is CASGYLSGNTGELFF. The CDR3 nucleotides read TGCGCCAGCGGCTACCTGAGCGGGAACACCGGGGAGCTGTTTTTT.

The chain carries TRBV6-5 and TRBJ2-7; D gene ambiguous. V was cut by 6 bases and J by 3 bases, with 18 bases left in between. This CDR3 comprises 15 residues. Germline CDR1 MNHEY, CDR2 SVGAGI. CDR3 amino acids: CASSDPALGIYEQYF. The CDR3 DNA reads as TGTGCCAGCAGCGACCCGGCGTTGGGGATCTACGAGCAGTACTTC.

This clone was seen a handful of times. V and J are TRBV5-4 and TRBJ2-1; no clear D gene. The CDR3 contains 12 residues. The germline V and J ends were trimmed by 4 bases and 15 bases, with 17 bases remaining between them. CDR1 is SGHNT and CDR2 is YYREEE in the germline V gene (reference sequence). The CDR3 protein is CASSKEEGYTFF. The DNA for the CDR3 is TGTGCCAGCAGCAAAGAAGAAGGGTATACGTTCTTC.

CDR3 sequence (DNA): TGTGCCAGCAGCTTAGGTTCCGTAGTCTACGAGCAGTACTTC. Protein: CASSLGSVVYEQYF. The genes are TRBV7-2 and TRBJ2-7; no clear D. From germline, CDR1 is SGHTA and CDR2 FQGNSA. V dropped 1 base and J dropped 3 bases, with 10 bases sitting between them. The CDR3 spans 14 residues.

The V gene is TRBV27, the J gene TRBJ2-2; possibly TRBD2 for D (5 bases). CDR1 is MNHEY and CDR2 is SMNVEV in the germline V gene (reference sequence). The CDR3 is 15 residues long. The V end was cut by 6 bases, the J end by 6 bases, with 17 bases between. The CDR3 DNA follows: TGTGCCAGCAGGGCAGGCGGGTCGGTTCCCGGGGAGCTGTTTTTT. Translation gives CASRAGGSVPGELFF.

The CDR3 bases are TGTGCCAGCTGCACCCCCGGCGGTATTGGGTACGAGCAGTACTTC. Amino acids: CASCTPGGIGYEQYF. The chain has TRBV28 and TRBJ2-7; D not resolved. The CDR3 is 15 residues long. Trimming took off 8 bases at V and 4 bases at J, with 21 bases between the two ends. Per germline, CDR1 MDHEN and CDR2 SYDVKM.

This rearrangement joins TRBV5-1 to TRBJ1-3; TRBD1 aligns across 11 bases. The CDR3 runs 16 residues. J was trimmed by 5 bases and V by 0 bases; bases with no gene match: 4. Germline CDR1 is SGHRS and CDR2 is YFSETQ. CDR3 loop: CASSLDGQGARNTIYF. CDR3 coding DNA: TGCGCCAGCAGCTTGGACGGACAGGGGGCACGAAACACCATATATTTT.

The chain is built from TRBV6-5 and TRBJ1-5; TRBD1 is a possible D gene (6 bases). The CDR3 extends over 13 amino acids. Trimming left V 4 bases short and J 5 bases short, with 9 bases between. In germline, CDR1 is MNHEY, CDR2 SVGAGI. The CDR3: CASSSDRYQPQHF. For the CDR3, the DNA is TGTGCCAGCAGTTCCGACAGGTATCAGCCCCAGCATTTT.

V and J are TRBV13 and TRBJ2-2; 12 bases align to TRBD2. The CDR3 contains 16 residues. CDR1 PRHDT and CDR2 FYEKMQ come from the germline V gene (reference sequence). V was clipped by 7 bases and J by 4 bases; unmatched bases: 7. CDR3 in amino acids: CASTRLAGVSTGELFF. CDR3 coding DNA: TGTGCCAGCACTCGACTAGCGGGAGTGAGCACCGGGGAGCTGTTTTTT.

V gene TRBV6-6 combines with J gene TRBJ2-1; D is ambiguous. The CDR3 is 12 residues long. V lost 0 bases to trimming and J lost 9 bases, with 6 bases between them. The germline V gene encodes CDR1 MNHNY and CDR2 SVGAGI (reference sequence). CDR3 residues: CASSYSRGEQFF. The CDR3, as DNA: TGTGCCAGCAGTTACTCCCGAGGTGAGCAGTTCTTC.

This clone was seen once. The J gene is TRBJ2-7, the V gene TRBV28; perhaps TRBD2 as D (5 bases). Trimming cost V 8 bases and J 0 bases, with 8 bases left between them. CDR3 length: 12 amino acids. CDR1 is MDHEN, CDR2 SYDVKM, per germline. The CDR3 here is CASERNSYEQYF. DNA for the CDR3: TGTGCCAGCGAGCGGAACTCCTACGAGCAGTACTTC.

The chain joins TRBV9 to TRBJ2-5, with a weak D call TRBD1 (6 bases). CDR1 is SGDLS and CDR2 is YYNGEE in the germline V gene. CDR3 length: 12 amino acids. Trimming removed 6 bases at V and 2 bases at J, with 8 bases between. The CDR3 spells CASNREQETQYF. The CDR3 DNA sequence: TGTGCCAGCAACAGGGAACAAGAGACCCAGTACTTC.